There are a few counts of the clone carrying this T cell receptor (beta chain). Its antigen is undetermined. There are 15 residues in the CDR3. The V gene's germline CDR1 is SGHKS and CDR2 YYEKEE (reference sequence). V shed 4 bases, J shed 4 bases, and the junction held 5 bases outside the gene matches. TCRdb independently ran MiXCR on the reads; one entry per CDR3 protein. The sample lists about 440,000 distinct CDR3 sequences, approximately 31% occurring once. These data come from a study of T cell repertoires in cytomegalovirus infection. Background on the study: Both CMV infection and a matching HLA type were indicated by public TCR beta signatures.

General observations from the study: CMV-specific HLA-C-restricted TCR beta clonotypes dominated the ex vivo response. Cumulative frequency of public TCR beta families picked out carriers of CMV plus the relevant HLA.

This TCR was sampled from a human donor in good health (CMV status not recorded). Some clones in this sample may be carry-over from other donors' samples. Sequences were obtained from PBMCs. The chain links TRBV5-5 to TRBJ2-1; 10 bases map to TRBD2. This chain's CDR3 is CASSVRTSGYNEQFF. CDR3 DNA: TGTGCCAGCAGCGTAAGGACTAGCGGATACAATGAGCAGTTCTTC.